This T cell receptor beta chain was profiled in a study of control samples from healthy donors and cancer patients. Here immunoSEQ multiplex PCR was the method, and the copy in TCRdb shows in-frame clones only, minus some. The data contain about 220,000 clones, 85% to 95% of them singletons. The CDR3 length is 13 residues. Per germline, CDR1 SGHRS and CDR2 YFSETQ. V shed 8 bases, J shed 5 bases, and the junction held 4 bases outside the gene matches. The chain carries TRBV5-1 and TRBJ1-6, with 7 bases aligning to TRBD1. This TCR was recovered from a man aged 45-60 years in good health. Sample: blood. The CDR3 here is CASRDSNNSPLHF. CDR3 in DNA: TGCGCCAGTCGGGACAGTAATAATTCACCCCTCCACTTT.